This TCR beta chain was sequenced for a study of T cell responses to AZD1222 COVID-19 vaccine. General study findings and limits: White British donors predominated, females outnumbered males, and clonal diversity was possibly underestimated. Across spike, vaccine-associated CD4 TCRs were found, dominant at 160-218 and 743-854.

Some clones are missing from TCRdb's copy, which holds only in-frame ones; the method was immunoSEQ multiplex PCR. Seen here are about 110,000 clones, roughly 90% observed once, and the top ten hold around 13%. This clone was detected once. Antigen specificity is unknown. CDR1 SEHNR and CDR2 FQNEAQ come from the germline V gene (reference sequence). Trimming left V 6 bases short and J 1 base short, with 12 bases between. The CDR3 contains 14 residues. V usage is TRBV7-9 and J usage is TRBJ1-1; possible D gene TRBD1, 5 bases. This clonotype was obtained from an adult in good health. The sequenced sample was peripheral blood, obtained on day 0 of MenACWY control vaccination. CDR3 protein: CASSLGQGNTEAFF. CDR3 DNA: TGTGCCAGCAGTCTCGGACAAGGGAACACTGAAGCTTTCTTT. Using reference TRBV7-9 and TRBJ1-1 for the parts outside the CDR3, the full variable domain is DTGVSQNPRHKITKRGQNVTFRCDPISEHNRLYWYRQTLGQGPEFLTYFQNEAQLEKSRLLSDRFSAERPKGSFSTLEIQRTEQGDSAMYLCASSLGQGNTEAFFGQGTRLTVV.